This T cell receptor beta chain was sequenced for a study of shared clonotypes between healthy human individuals. Profiled with immunoSEQ multiplex PCR; TCRdb holds only in-frame clones, not every one. Here the sample spans approximately 1,500,000 clones, roughly 96% being singletons. This TCR derives from a man between 25 and 39 years old in good health. Sequences were obtained from naive CD4+ T cells sorted from blood. Subset in this sample: CD45RA+ positively selected.

This CDR3 is CASTLAGRVETQYF. CDR3 DNA: TGTGCCAGCACCCTGGCCGGAAGGGTAGAGACCCAGTACTTC. The chain links TRBV28 to TRBJ2-5; the D is unclear. Trimming removed 7 bases from V and 4 bases from J, with 16 bases in between. CDR3 length: 14 amino acids. In germline, CDR1 is MDHEN, CDR2 SYDVKM.